The 14 T cell receptor beta chains reported below all come from one sample, sequenced in a study of OX40 agonist ivuxolimab in advanced cancers. Sequencing was performed with immunoSEQ multiplex PCR; in TCRdb, only in-frame clones are kept and a portion is missing. The profile shows approximately 69,000 clones, around 80% of them singletons. The material was CD4+ or CD8+ T cells sorted from blood, obtained in a trial of the OX40 agonist ivuxolimab. Receptors were obtained from an adult with an advanced solid tumor such as melanoma, head and neck, liver or kidney cancer.

V is TRBV28 and J is TRBJ2-1; TRBD2 matches 9 bases. This CDR3 has 16 amino acids. V was clipped by 3 bases and J by 6 bases; unmatched bases: 9. CDR1 and CDR2 from the germline V gene are MDHEN and SYDVKM. CDR3 protein: CASSFQSAGGSNEQFF. DNA of the CDR3: TGTGCCAGCAGTTTTCAATCAGCGGGAGGAAGCAATGAGCAGTTCTTC.

The chain is built from TRBV5-7 and TRBJ2-7; D not certain. Being an ORF, TRBV5-7 has a function that is uncertain. Trimming removed 1 base at V and 4 bases at J, with 18 bases between. The CDR3 sequence is 16 residues long. CDR3 nucleotides: TGTGCCAGCAGCTTGCGAATGCCCTCGCAAGGGTACGAGCAGTACTTC. Amino acids: CASSLRMPSQGYEQYF.

The chain uses TRBV5-1 and TRBJ1-2, with 7 bases fitting TRBD1. Germline assignment: CDR1 SGHRS and CDR2 YFSETQ. This CDR3 has 14 amino acids. V dropped 4 bases and J dropped 5; count of bases not matched to a gene: 8. The CDR3 DNA reads TGCGCCAGCAGCGGATCCGGGACAGCTTATGGCTACACCTTC. Its translation: CASSGSGTAYGYTF.

The V call is TRBV5-8, the J call TRBJ2-7; D uncertain. Germline V gene sequence: CDR1 SGHTS, CDR2 YDEGEE. Deletions cut 4 bases from V and 2 bases from J, with 7 bases between. The CDR3 is 12 amino acids. DNA of the CDR3: TGTGCCAGCAGCCCAACCGCCTACGAGCAGTACTTC. Its protein product is CASSPTAYEQYF.

This chain's CDR3 is CASSEGGTGAYEQYF. CDR3 in DNA: TGTGCCAGCAGTGAAGGAGGGACAGGGGCCTACGAGCAGTACTTC. The chain has TRBV6-1 and TRBJ2-7, with 10 bases aligning to TRBD1. Per the germline V gene, CDR1 is MNHNS and CDR2 is SASEGT. Trimming took 1 base from V and 2 from J; bases not matched to a gene: 2. The CDR3 runs 15 residues.

This clone was seen once. The V gene is TRBV7-9, the J gene TRBJ1-5, with D tentatively TRBD1 (5 bases). V shed 5 bases and J shed 5 bases, with 13 bases lying between them. The CDR3 is 14 residues long. The germline gives CDR1 SEHNR, CDR2 FQNEAQ (reference sequence). The CDR3 is CASSRGTTDQPQHF. The CDR3, as DNA: TGTGCCAGCAGCCGCGGGACGACGGATCAGCCCCAGCATTTT.

The rearrangement joins TRBV18 to TRBJ2-1; 8 positions agree with TRBD2. This CDR3 contains 15 residues. V gave up 5 bases and J gave up 2 bases; unmatched junction bases: 5. Per germline, CDR1 KGHSH and CDR2 LQKENI. DNA of the CDR3: TGTGCCAGCTCATTCGCGGGGGGACCCTACAATGAGCAGTTCTTC. It codes for CASSFAGGPYNEQFF.

The rearrangement joins TRBV2 to TRBJ2-6; D is perhaps TRBD2 (5 bases). Germline V CDR1 and CDR2: SNHLY, FYNNEI. The CDR3 spans 16 residues. The ends were cut back, 1 base at V and 0 bases at J, with 7 bases in the middle. CDR3: CASSEGGLSGANVLTF. DNA for the CDR3: TGTGCCAGCAGTGAAGGAGGGCTCTCTGGGGCCAACGTCCTGACTTTC. The full variable domain, rest sourced from reference TRBV2 and TRBJ2-6, is EPEVTQTPSHQVTQMGQEVILRCVPISNHLYFYWYRQILGQKVEFLVSFYNNEISEKSEIFDDQFSVERPDGSNFTLKIRSTKLEDSAMYFCASSEGGLSGANVLTFGAGSRLTVL.

The chain recombines TRBV28 with TRBJ1-1, with D tentatively TRBD1 (5 bases). The V gene lost 7 bases and the J gene lost 4 bases, with 16 bases spanning the gap. Per germline, CDR1 MDHEN and CDR2 SYDVKM. The CDR3 has 14 amino acids. The CDR3 spells CASNPGDRGTEAFF. In DNA form, the CDR3 reads TGTGCCAGCAATCCTGGGGACCGGGGCACTGAAGCTTTCTTT.

V gene TRBV6-1 combines with J gene TRBJ2-7, with 7 bases matching TRBD1. This CDR3 is 14 amino acids long. J lost 2 bases, V lost 9 bases, and 10 bases had no gene match. Germline V gives CDR1 MNHNS, CDR2 SASEGT. The DNA for the CDR3 is TGTGCCAGTAGTTCTCCGGGACAGCCCTACGAGCAGTACTTC. Translating it yields CASSSPGQPYEQYF.

V gene TRBV5-4 combines with J gene TRBJ2-5, with D possibly being TRBD1 or TRBD2 (6 bases each). This CDR3 contains 16 residues. Per the germline V gene, CDR1 is SGHNT and CDR2 is YYREEE (reference sequence). The V end lost 5 bases, the J end lost 5 bases, and 22 bases lay between the germline ends. CDR3 amino acids: CASSPKGGSGLETQYF. The CDR3 DNA is TGTGCCAGCAGTCCCAAGGGGGGAAGTGGTTTGGAGACCCAGTACTTC.

The chain links TRBV28 to TRBJ1-5, with D possibly matching TRBD1 (5 bases). The CDR3 length is 12 residues. V was cut by 6 bases and J by 2 bases, with 5 bases left in between. The germline V gene encodes CDR1 MDHEN and CDR2 SYDVKM. The CDR3 protein is CASRGGNQPQHF. The DNA of the CDR3 is TGTGCCAGCAGAGGGGGCAATCAGCCCCAGCATTTT.

The chain carries TRBV19 and TRBJ2-3, with no clear D. Germline V gives CDR1 LNHDA, CDR2 SQIVND (reference sequence). CDR3 length equals 14 residues. Trimming removed 1 base at V and 3 bases at J, with 8 bases between. The CDR3 spells CASSIGPWTDTQYF. CDR3 DNA: TGTGCCAGTAGTATAGGGCCTTGGACAGATACGCAGTATTTT.

V is TRBV7-2 and J is TRBJ2-3; no clear D. Between the trimmed V and J ends, which lost 1 base and 2 bases, there was a span of 10 bases. The CDR3 contains 15 residues. Germline V gene sequence: CDR1 SGHTA, CDR2 FQGNSA. Here the CDR3 reads CASSLEGWATDTQYF. CDR3 DNA sequence: TGTGCCAGCAGCTTAGAGGGATGGGCCACAGATACGCAGTATTTT.